This T cell receptor (beta chain) was sequenced for a study of lung T cells in sarcoidosis with Löfgren's syndrome. This clonotype was observed a handful of times. TCRdb processed the reads anew with MiXCR; each CDR3 protein has one entry. The data hold around 60,000 distinct CDR3 sequences, with 21% observed a single time. What was sequenced was CD4+ T cells from PBMCs. The sequence was obtained from a human donor with sarcoidosis (Löfgren's syndrome or another form), or a control subject (not recorded which).

The CDR3 reads CASSSARASRSDEQFF. CDR3 bases: TGTGCCAGCAGCTCCGCCCGGGCTAGTCGTTCGGATGAGCAGTTCTTC. This chain connects TRBV11-1 to TRBJ2-1; no definite D call. The V and J ends lost 4 bases and 8 bases respectively, with 21 bases between them. The CDR3 spans 16 residues. Germline V lookup: CDR1 SGHAT, CDR2 FQDESV (reference sequence).